Listed below are T cell receptor beta chains from one sample, sequenced in a study of blood T cell repertoires in COVID-19. The data were produced by immunoSEQ multiplex PCR, yet TCRdb's version contains in-frame clones alone and is incomplete. The repertoire holds 200,000 to 250,000 clones, with under 90% as singletons. The sample taken for sequencing was PBMCs or T cells enriched from blood (not recorded which). These receptors came from a man in his fifties or sixties who had recovered from COVID-19. Each CDR3 is given with its conserved first and last residue. The order of the fields is clone size, V gene, D gene, J gene, CDR3 protein, CDR3 DNA. A D gene is named only where the DNA matches it firmly. Not all rows give a size; the values are once, few, many and, for expanded clones, a class.

.,TRBV5-1,.,TRBJ2-2,CASSLLRQDTGELFF,TGCGCCAGCAGCTTGCTGAGACAAGACACCGGGGAGCTGTTTTTT
.,TRBV4-3,TRBD2,TRBJ2-7,CASSQEGPPGGYSYEQYF,TGCGCCAGCAGCCAAGAAGGGCCCCCGGGAGGCTACTCCTACGAGCAGTACTTC
.,TRBV7-9,.,TRBJ1-3,CASSGGAIGNTIYF,TGTGCCAGCAGTGGGGGGGCCATTGGAAACACCATATATTTT
.,TRBV5-1,.,TRBJ2-6,CASSPGHSGANVLTF,TGCGCCAGCAGCCCGGGACACTCTGGGGCCAACGTCCTGACTTTC
.,TRBV15,TRBD1,TRBJ1-2,CATSRGQNVNYGYTF,TGTGCCACCAGCAGGGGACAGAACGTTAACTATGGCTACACCTTC
once,TRBV5-1,.,TRBJ2-7,CASTPGGTYEQYF,TGCGCCAGCACACCAGGGGGGACCTACGAGCAGTACTTC
.,TRBV2,.,TRBJ1-2,CASSEGQWGYTF,TGTGCCAGCAGTGAAGGACAGTGGGGCTACACCTTC
once,TRBV11-2,.,TRBJ2-1,CASSLDWGGGVYNEQFF,TGTGCCAGCAGCTTAGATTGGGGAGGGGGTGTCTACAATGAGCAGTTCTTC
.,TRBV7-6,.,TRBJ2-7,CASSPAPGDEQYF,TGTGCCAGCAGCCCCGCCCCGGGGGACGAGCAGTACTTC
.,TRBV5-1,.,TRBJ1-1,CASSPAGPGRANTEAFF,TGCGCCAGCAGCCCCGCGGGGCCGGGGCGGGCGAACACTGAAGCTTTCTTT
few,TRBV12-3/TRBV12-4,.,TRBJ2-7,CASSLGQFYEQYF,TGTGCCAGCAGTTTAGGACAGTTCTACGAGCAGTACTTC
.,TRBV4-3,TRBD2,TRBJ2-3,CASSQAGLAGFTDTQYF,TGCGCCAGCAGCCAAGCGGGACTAGCGGGGTTCACAGATACGCAGTATTTT
once,TRBV24-1,.,TRBJ1-4,CATRSGYGEKLFF,TGTGCCACCAGGTCCGGGTATGGTGAAAAACTGTTTTTT
.,TRBV7-8,TRBD1,TRBJ1-4,CASSRDRVHGKLFF,TGTGCCAGCAGCCGTGACAGGGTGCATGGAAAACTGTTTTTT
few,TRBV20-1,TRBD2,TRBJ2-7,CSASNSRGGTYEQYF,TGCAGTGCTAGTAACTCGCGGGGGGGAACCTACGAGCAGTACTTC
.,TRBV5-1,TRBD1,TRBJ2-3,CASSLSGTGTDTQYF,TGCGCCAGCAGCTTGTCTGGGACAGGCACAGATACGCAGTATTTT
.,TRBV3-1/TRBV3-2,.,TRBJ1-3,CASSQTGLSGNTIYF,TGTGCCAGCAGCCAGACAGGTCTCTCTGGAAACACCATATATTTT
once,TRBV5-1,TRBD1,TRBJ2-7,CASSSDRGLSYEQYF,TGCGCCAGCAGCTCCGACAGGGGGCTCTCCTACGAGCAGTACTTC
.,TRBV4-3,TRBD2,TRBJ2-3,CASSQILADTDTQYF,TGCGCCAGCAGCCAAATACTAGCGGACACAGATACGCAGTATTTT
.,TRBV7-6,.,TRBJ2-1,CASSLSFSYNEQFF,TGTGCCAGCAGCTTGAGCTTTTCCTACAATGAGCAGTTCTTC
.,TRBV4-3,.,TRBJ2-7,CASSQQLPGQGSYEQYF,TGCGCCAGCAGCCAGCAACTTCCGGGACAAGGATCCTACGAGCAGTACTTC
.,TRBV4-3,.,TRBJ1-5,CASSQDDRQPQHF,TGCGCCAGCAGCCAAGATGACAGGCAGCCCCAGCATTTT
.,TRBV5-1,TRBD2,TRBJ2-1,CASSSTGTSGGPYNEQFF,TGCGCCAGCAGCTCCACCGGGACTAGCGGGGGACCGTACAATGAGCAGTTCTTC
.,TRBV7-2,.,TRBJ2-6,CASSIRSGANVLTF,TGTGCCAGCAGCATCCGTTCTGGGGCCAACGTCCTGACTTTC
many,TRBV5-1,TRBD1,TRBJ1-2,CASSSRTGEKYGYTF,TGCGCCAGCAGCTCCAGGACAGGGGAGAAGTATGGCTACACCTTC
.,TRBV5-5,TRBD1,TRBJ1-2,CASSETGNYGYTF,TGTGCCAGCAGCGAGACAGGGAACTATGGCTACACCTTC
.,TRBV25-1,.,TRBJ2-7,CASSVGGSYEQYF,TGTGCCAGCAGTGTAGGTGGGAGCTACGAGCAGTACTTC
.,TRBV9,TRBD1,TRBJ2-1,CASSVRDRGYNEQFF,TGTGCCAGCAGCGTTAGGGACAGGGGTTACAATGAGCAGTTCTTC
.,TRBV24-1,TRBD1,TRBJ2-7,CATSETGTGLVEQYF,TGTGCCACCAGTGAAACCGGGACAGGGCTCGTCGAGCAGTACTTC
.,TRBV4-2,TRBD1,TRBJ1-4,CASSQGQGTVFGTNEKLFF,TGTGCCAGCAGCCAGGGACAGGGCACCGTTTTTGGGACTAATGAAAAACTGTTTTTT
.,TRBV19,.,TRBJ1-5,CASSIERVLSGNQPQHF,TGTGCCAGTAGTATAGAGAGGGTTTTGTCTGGCAATCAGCCCCAGCATTTT
.,TRBV5-1,TRBD1,TRBJ1-4,CASSGGTGTNEKLFF,TGCGCCAGCAGCGGGGGGACAGGGACTAATGAAAAACTGTTTTTT
.,TRBV5-1,TRBD1,TRBJ1-6,CASSLGQGSSSPLHF,TGCGCCAGCAGCTTGGGACAGGGGAGTAGCTCACCCCTCCACTTT
many,TRBV11-3,.,TRBJ2-2,CASSQGGGSGPNTGELFF,TGTGCCAGCAGCCAAGGGGGAGGGAGTGGCCCTAACACCGGGGAGCTGTTTTTT
.,TRBV5-6,.,TRBJ1-3,CASSHLPGSAREGNTIYF,TGTGCCAGCAGCCATCTCCCGGGTTCGGCCCGGGAAGGAAACACCATATATTTT
.,TRBV18,TRBD1,TRBJ1-1,CASSPLRDSNEAFF,TGTGCCAGCTCACCCCTCCGGGACAGTAACGAAGCTTTCTTT
.,TRBV2,TRBD1,TRBJ1-5,CASSVRGQDQPQHF,TGTGCCAGCAGTGTGAGGGGGCAGGATCAGCCCCAGCATTTT
.,TRBV5-4,TRBD1,TRBJ1-2,CASSLDRGLYGYTF,TGTGCCAGCAGCTTGGACAGGGGCCTCTATGGCTACACCTTC
once,TRBV4-3,.,TRBJ2-2,CASSQDPGRGELFF,TGCGCCAGCAGCCAAGATCCAGGGCGGGGGGAGCTGTTTTTT
.,TRBV11-2,.,TRBJ2-2,CASSLQGPNTGELFF,TGTGCCAGCAGCCTCCAGGGCCCTAACACCGGGGAGCTGTTTTTT
.,TRBV18,TRBD1,TRBJ1-1,CASSPSDRGRFTEAFF,TGTGCCAGCTCACCGTCGGACAGGGGGCGATTTACTGAAGCTTTCTTT